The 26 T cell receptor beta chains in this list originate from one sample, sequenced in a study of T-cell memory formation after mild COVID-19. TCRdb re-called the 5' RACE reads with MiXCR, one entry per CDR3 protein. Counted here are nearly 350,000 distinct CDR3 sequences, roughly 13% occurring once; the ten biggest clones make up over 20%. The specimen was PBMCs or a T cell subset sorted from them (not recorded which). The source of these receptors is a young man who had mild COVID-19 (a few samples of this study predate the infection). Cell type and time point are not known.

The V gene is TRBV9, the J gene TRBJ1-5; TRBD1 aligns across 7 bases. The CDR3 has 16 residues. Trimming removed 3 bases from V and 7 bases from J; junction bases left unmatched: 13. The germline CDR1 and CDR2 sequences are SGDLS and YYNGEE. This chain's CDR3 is CASSAGPDRAGQPQHF. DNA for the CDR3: TGTGCCAGCAGCGCCGGCCCCGACAGGGCGGGACAGCCCCAGCATTTT.

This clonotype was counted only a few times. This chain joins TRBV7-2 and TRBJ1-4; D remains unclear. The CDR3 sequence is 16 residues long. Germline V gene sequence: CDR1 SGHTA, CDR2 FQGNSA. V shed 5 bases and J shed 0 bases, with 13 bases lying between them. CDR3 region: CASSPQGATTNEKLFF. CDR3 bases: TGTGCCAGCAGCCCCCAAGGAGCAACAACTAATGAAAAACTGTTTTTT.

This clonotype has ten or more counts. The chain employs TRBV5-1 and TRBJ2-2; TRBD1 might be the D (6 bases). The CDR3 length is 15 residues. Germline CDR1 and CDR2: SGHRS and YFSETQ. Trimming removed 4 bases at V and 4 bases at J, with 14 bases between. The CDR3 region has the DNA TGCGCCAGCAGCAGTCTGGGGGCGGCCACCGGGGAGCTGTTTTTT. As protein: CASSSLGAATGELFF.

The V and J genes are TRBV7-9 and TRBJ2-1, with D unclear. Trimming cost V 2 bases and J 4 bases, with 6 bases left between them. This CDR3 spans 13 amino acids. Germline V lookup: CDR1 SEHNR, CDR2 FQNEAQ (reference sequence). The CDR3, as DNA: TGTGCCAGCAGCTTAACAAATTACAATGAGCAGTTCTTC. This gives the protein CASSLTNYNEQFF.

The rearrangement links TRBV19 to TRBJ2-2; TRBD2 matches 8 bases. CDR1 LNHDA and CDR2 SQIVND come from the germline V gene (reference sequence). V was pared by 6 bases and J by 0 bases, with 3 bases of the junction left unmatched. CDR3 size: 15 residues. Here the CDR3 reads CASRGAGANTGELFF. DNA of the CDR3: TGTGCCAGTAGGGGAGCGGGAGCGAACACCGGGGAGCTGTTTTTT.

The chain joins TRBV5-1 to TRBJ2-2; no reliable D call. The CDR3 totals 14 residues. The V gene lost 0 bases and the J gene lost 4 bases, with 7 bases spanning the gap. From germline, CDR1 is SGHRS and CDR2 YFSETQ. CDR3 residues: CASSLGEATGELFF. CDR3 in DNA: TGCGCCAGCAGCTTGGGAGAAGCCACCGGGGAGCTGTTTTTT.

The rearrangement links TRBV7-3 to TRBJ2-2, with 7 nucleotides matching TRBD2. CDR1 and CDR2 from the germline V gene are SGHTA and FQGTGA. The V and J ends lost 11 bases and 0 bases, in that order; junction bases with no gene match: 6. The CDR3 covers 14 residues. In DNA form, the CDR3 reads TGTGCCGGGGGGAGGGGCTCGAACACCGGGGAGCTGTTTTTT. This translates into CAGGRGSNTGELFF.

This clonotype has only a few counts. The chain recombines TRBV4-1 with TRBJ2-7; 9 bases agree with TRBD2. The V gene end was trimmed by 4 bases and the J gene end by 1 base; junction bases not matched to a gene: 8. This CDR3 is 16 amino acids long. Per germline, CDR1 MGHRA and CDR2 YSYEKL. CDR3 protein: CASSLTSGGPSYEQYF. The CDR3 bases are TGCGCCAGCAGCCTGACTAGCGGAGGACCTTCCTACGAGCAGTACTTC.

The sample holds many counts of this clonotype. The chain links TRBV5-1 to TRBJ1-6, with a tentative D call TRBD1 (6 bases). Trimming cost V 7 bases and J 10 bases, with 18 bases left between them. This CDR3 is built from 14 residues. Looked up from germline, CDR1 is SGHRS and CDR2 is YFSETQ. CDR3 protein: CASALNRAGSPLHF. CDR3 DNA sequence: TGCGCCAGCGCACTGAACAGGGCAGGGTCACCCCTCCACTTT.

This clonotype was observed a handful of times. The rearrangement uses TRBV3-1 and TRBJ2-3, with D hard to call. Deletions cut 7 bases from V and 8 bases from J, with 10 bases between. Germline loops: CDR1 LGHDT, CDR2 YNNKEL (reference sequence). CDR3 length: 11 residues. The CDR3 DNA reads TGTGCCAGCACGACTGGGTCTACGCAGTATTTT. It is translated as CASTTGSTQYF.

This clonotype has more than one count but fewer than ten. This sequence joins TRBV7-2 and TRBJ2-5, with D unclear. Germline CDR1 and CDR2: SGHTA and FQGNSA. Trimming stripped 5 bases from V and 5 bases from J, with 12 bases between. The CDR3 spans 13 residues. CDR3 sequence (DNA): TGTGCCAGCAGCCTCCAGCCAGTTGAGACCCAGTACTTC. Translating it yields CASSLQPVETQYF.

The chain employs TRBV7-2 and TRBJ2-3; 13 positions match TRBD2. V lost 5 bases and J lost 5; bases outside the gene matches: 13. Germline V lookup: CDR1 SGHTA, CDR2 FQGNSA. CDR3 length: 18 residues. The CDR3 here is CASSQRTSGGPLGDTQYF. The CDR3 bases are TGTGCCAGCAGCCAAAGGACTAGCGGGGGTCCGCTAGGAGATACGCAGTATTTT.

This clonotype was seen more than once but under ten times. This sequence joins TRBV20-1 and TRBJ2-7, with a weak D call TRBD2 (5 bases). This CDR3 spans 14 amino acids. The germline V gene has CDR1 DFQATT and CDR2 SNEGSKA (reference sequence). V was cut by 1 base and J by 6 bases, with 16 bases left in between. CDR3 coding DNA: TGCAGTGCTAGAGGAGGGTCAGGCGACCGCGAGCAGTACTTC. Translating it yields CSARGGSGDREQYF.

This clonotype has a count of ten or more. The CDR3 sequence is CASRSGGSQETQYF. DNA for the CDR3: TGTGCCAGCAGAAGCGGGGGCTCCCAAGAGACCCAGTACTTC. The chain is built from TRBV7-2 and TRBJ2-5; the match to TRBD2 covers 8 bases. From germline, CDR1 is SGHTA and CDR2 FQGNSA. J lost 1 base, V lost 6 bases, and 4 bases had no gene match. The CDR3 has 14 amino acids.

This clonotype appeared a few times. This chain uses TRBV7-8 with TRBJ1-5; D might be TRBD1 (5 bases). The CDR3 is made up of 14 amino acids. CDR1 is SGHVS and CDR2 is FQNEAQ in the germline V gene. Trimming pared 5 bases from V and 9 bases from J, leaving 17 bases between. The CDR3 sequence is CASSPGRVVGPQHF. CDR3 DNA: TGTGCCAGCAGCCCGGGACGGGTGGTCGGGCCCCAGCATTTT.

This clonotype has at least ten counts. The CDR3 spells CSVGGGVHVEQFF. In nucleotides, the CDR3 is TGCAGCGTCGGGGGGGGGGTACACGTTGAGCAGTTCTTC. V and J are TRBV29-1 and TRBJ2-1, with 8 bases matching TRBD2. The junction had 10 bases not matched to a gene; V was cut back by 6 bases and J by 9 bases. Germline-derived CDR1 and CDR2 are SQVTM and ANQGSEA. The CDR3 has 13 amino acids.

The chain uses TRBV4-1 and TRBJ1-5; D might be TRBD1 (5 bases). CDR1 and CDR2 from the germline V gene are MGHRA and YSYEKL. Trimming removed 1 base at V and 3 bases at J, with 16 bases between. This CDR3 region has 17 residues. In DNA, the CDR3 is TGCGCCAGCAGCCAAGGGTCTTATGGGGGGGACAATCAGCCCCAGCATTTT. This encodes CASSQGSYGGDNQPQHF.

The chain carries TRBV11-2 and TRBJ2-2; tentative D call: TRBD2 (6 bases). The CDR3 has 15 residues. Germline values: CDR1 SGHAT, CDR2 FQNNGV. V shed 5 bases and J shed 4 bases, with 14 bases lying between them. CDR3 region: CASSPVRGGTGELFF. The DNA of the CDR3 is TGTGCCAGCAGCCCGGTGCGGGGTGGCACCGGGGAGCTGTTTTTT. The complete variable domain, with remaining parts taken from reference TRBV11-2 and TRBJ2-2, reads EAGVAQSPRYKIIEKRQSVAFWCNPISGHATLYWYQQILGQGPKLLIQFQNNGVVDDSQLPKDRFSAERLKGVDSTLKIQPAKLEDSAVYLCASSPVRGGTGELFFGEGSRLTVL.

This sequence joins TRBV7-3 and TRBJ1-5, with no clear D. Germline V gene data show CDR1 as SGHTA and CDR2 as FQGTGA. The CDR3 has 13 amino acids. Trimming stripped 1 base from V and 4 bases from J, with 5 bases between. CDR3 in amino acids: CASSLNQNQPQHF. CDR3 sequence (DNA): TGTGCCAGCAGCTTAAATCAGAATCAGCCCCAGCATTTT.

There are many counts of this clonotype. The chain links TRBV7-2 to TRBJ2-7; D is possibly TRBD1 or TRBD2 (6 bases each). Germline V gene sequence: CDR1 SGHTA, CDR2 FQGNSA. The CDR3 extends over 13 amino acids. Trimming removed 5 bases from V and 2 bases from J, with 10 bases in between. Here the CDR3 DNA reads TGTGCCAGCAGCGGAGGGGGGCCCTACGAGCAGTACGTC. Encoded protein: CASSGGGPYEQYV.

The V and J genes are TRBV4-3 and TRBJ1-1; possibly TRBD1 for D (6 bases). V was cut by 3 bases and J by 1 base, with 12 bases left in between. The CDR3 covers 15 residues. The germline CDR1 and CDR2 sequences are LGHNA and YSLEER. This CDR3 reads CASSQGAWGNTEAFF. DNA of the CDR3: TGCGCCAGCAGCCAGGGGGCTTGGGGGAACACTGAAGCTTTCTTT.

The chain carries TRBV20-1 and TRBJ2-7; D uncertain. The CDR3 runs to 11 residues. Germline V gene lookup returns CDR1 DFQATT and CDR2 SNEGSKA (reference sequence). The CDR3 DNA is TGCAGCCGGCCCCCGCAGAACGAGCAGTACGTC. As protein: CSRPPQNEQYV.

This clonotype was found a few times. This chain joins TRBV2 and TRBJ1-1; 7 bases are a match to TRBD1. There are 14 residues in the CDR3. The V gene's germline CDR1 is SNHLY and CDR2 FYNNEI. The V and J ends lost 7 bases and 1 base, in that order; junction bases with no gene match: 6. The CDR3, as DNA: TGTGCCAGCACCTGGGACAGAGAGAACACTGAAGCTTTCTTT. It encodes CASTWDRENTEAFF.

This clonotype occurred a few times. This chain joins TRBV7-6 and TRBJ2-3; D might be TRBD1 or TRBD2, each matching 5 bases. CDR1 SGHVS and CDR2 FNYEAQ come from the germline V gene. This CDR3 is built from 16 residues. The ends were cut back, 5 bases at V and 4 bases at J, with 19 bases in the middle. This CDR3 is CASSLSGPGSADTQYF. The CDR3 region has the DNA TGTGCCAGCAGCCTCTCAGGGCCAGGGAGCGCAGATACGCAGTATTTT.

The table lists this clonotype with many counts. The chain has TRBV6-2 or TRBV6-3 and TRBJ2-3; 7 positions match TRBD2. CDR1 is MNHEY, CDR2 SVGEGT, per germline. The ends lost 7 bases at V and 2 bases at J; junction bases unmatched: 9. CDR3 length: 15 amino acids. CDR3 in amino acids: CASTHGLADTDTQYF. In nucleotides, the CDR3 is TGTGCCAGCACTCACGGGCTAGCGGACACAGATACGCAGTATTTT.

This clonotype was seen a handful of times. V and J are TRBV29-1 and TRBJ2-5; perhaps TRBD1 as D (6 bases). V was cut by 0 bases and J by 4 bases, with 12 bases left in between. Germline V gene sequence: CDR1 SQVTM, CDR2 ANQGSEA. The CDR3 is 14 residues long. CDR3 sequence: CSVEDKRRGETQYF. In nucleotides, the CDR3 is TGCAGCGTTGAAGATAAGCGCAGGGGAGAGACCCAGTACTTC.